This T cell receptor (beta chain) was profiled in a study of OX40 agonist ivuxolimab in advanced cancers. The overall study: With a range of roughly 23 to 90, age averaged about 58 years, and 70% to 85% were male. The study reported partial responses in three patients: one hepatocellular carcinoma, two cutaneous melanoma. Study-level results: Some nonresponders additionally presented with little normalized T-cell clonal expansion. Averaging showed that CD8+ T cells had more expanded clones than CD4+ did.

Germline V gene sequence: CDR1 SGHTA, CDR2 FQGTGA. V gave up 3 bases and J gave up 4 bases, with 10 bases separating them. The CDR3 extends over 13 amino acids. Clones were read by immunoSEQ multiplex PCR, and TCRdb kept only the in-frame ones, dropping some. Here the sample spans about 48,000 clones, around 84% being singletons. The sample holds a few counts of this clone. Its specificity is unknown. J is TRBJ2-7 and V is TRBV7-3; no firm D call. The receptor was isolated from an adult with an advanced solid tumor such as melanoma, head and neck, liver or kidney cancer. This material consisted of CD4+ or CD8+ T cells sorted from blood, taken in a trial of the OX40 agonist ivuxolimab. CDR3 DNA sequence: TGTGCCAGCAGCTTTCTCCCCGATTACGAGCAGTACTTC. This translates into CASSFLPDYEQYF.